These 7 T cell receptor beta chains were sequenced from one sample in a study of cytomegalovirus exposure and HLA in healthy donors. The method was immunoSEQ multiplex PCR; TCRdb's version includes in-frame clones alone and lacks a portion of them. Altogether about 200,000 clones are present, 85% to 90% being singletons, with the ten largest covering 2.9%. Specimen: PBMCs. The source of these receptors is a woman aged 18-29 years in good health and CMV-seronegative.

This chain uses TRBV28 with TRBJ2-7; D is perhaps TRBD1 (5 bases). The CDR3 has 13 amino acids. Germline V gene data show CDR1 as MDHEN and CDR2 as SYDVKM. V was cut by 6 bases and J by 2 bases, with 11 bases left in between. For the CDR3, the DNA is TGTGCCAGCAGAGGGGCTTTCGCCTACGAGCAGTACTTC. It encodes CASRGAFAYEQYF. Filled out from reference TRBV28 and TRBJ2-7, the complete variable domain reads DVKVTQSSRYLVKRTGEKVFLECVQDMDHENMFWYRQDPGLGLRLIYFSYDVKMKEKGDIPEGYSVSREKKERFSLILESASTNQTSMYLCASRGAFAYEQYFGPGTRLTVT.

The chain recombines TRBV9 with TRBJ2-3, with D perhaps matching TRBD2 (5 bases). This CDR3 contains 13 residues. V dropped 0 bases and J dropped 9 bases, with 11 bases sitting between them. CDR1 SGDLS and CDR2 YYNGEE come from the germline V gene. CDR3 amino acids: CASSVGGNPTQYF. In DNA, the CDR3 is TGTGCCAGCAGCGTAGGAGGGAACCCCACGCAGTATTTT.

The chain is built from TRBV5-1 and TRBJ2-7; 16 bases are a match to TRBD2. The ends lost 4 bases at V and 6 bases at J; junction bases unmatched: 4. The germline CDR1 and CDR2 sequences are SGHRS and YFSETQ. The CDR3 contains 15 residues. CDR3 bases: TGCGCCAGCAGCCCAGGGACTAGCGGGAGGGGCGAGCAGTACTTC. It yields the protein CASSPGTSGRGEQYF. The full variable domain, its missing parts supplied by reference TRBV5-1 and TRBJ2-7, is KAGVTQTPRYLIKTRGQQVTLSCSPISGHRSVSWYQQTPGQGLQFLFEYFSETQRNKGNFPGRFSGRQFSNSRSEMNVSTLELGDSALYLCASSPGTSGRGEQYFGPGTRLTVT.

The V gene is TRBV5-1, the J gene TRBJ2-1; TRBD2 aligns across 12 bases. V lost 4 bases, J lost 9 bases, and 8 bases stayed unmatched. The V gene's germline CDR1 is SGHRS and CDR2 YFSETQ. This CDR3 has 15 residues. As DNA, the CDR3 is TGCGCCAGCAGCGGTCTAGCGGGAGGGCCTTCTGAGCAGTTCTTC. Its translation is CASSGLAGGPSEQFF.

This chain uses TRBV28 with TRBJ2-1; D perhaps matches TRBD2 (6 bases). Germline V CDR1 and CDR2: MDHEN, SYDVKM. Trimming shortened V by 6 bases and J by 0 bases, and 6 bases separated the two germline ends. This CDR3 region has 13 residues. The CDR3 sequence: CASRGGSYNEQFF. As DNA, the CDR3 is TGTGCCAGCAGGGGGGGCTCCTACAATGAGCAGTTCTTC.

The DNA for the CDR3 is TGTGCCAGCAGCAAGCGGGAGGGCCTCTACGAGCAGTACTTC. Translating gives CASSKREGLYEQYF. This sequence joins TRBV6-1 and TRBJ2-7, with TRBD2 matching 10 bases. The germline gives CDR1 MNHNS, CDR2 SASEGT. Trimming at V came to 6 bases and at J to 3 bases, leaving 5 bases not matched to a gene. There are 14 residues in the CDR3.

The genes are TRBV28 and TRBJ2-7; the D gene is possibly TRBD2 (6 bases). The CDR3 is 16 amino acids. Germline V gene data show CDR1 as MDHEN and CDR2 as SYDVKM. Trimming shortened V by 6 bases and J by 0 bases, and 18 bases separated the two germline ends. The CDR3 DNA sequence: TGTGCCAGCAGCCTGGACCGGGACTCTCCCTCCTACGAGCAGTACTTC. Its protein product is CASSLDRDSPSYEQYF.